The sequence of this TCR beta chain was determined in a study of blood T cell repertoires in COVID-19. Whole-study context: Italy, Spain and the United States were the sources of the convalescent and acute COVID-19 samples. Sources were T cells, B-cell-depleted T cells, or PBMCs; the material itself was cDNA or gDNA.

In the original processing: Quantification of nucleated cells was approximated via reference gene primer amplification. Measured with immunoSEQ multiplex PCR; TCRdb has only the in-frame clones, and not every one. V and J calls and clone size are as listed in that table; D and trimming were resolved from the DNA. The sample has tens of thousands of clones; around 79% are singletons. The CDR3 runs to 13 residues. Trimming cost V 2 bases and J 6 bases, with 10 bases left between them. Germline values: CDR1 LGHNT, CDR2 FRNRAP. The receptor was isolated from a man aged 55 to 70 with acute or convalescent COVID-19. Sequencing was performed on peripheral blood. The gene calls are TRBV12-5 and TRBJ1-2; tentatively, D is TRBD1 (6 bases). The CDR3 reads CASGLTHRDGYTF. CDR3 nucleotide sequence: TGTGCTAGTGGTTTGACCCACAGGGATGGCTACACCTTC.